These T cell receptor beta chains were read from a single sample in a study of early T cells in non-severe SARS-CoV-2 infection. Using its own MiXCR run on the 5' RACE reads, TCRdb lists one record per CDR3 protein. Here the sample spans fewer than 55,000 distinct CDR3 sequences, approximately 10% being singletons. The material sequenced was whole blood. These receptor sequences come from an adult who was a healthcare worker with PCR-confirmed SARS-CoV-2 infection or an uninfected control (not recorded which). The CDR3 runs from the conserved cysteine through the conserved F or W. The D gene is left open where the match is weak. Expanded clones are given a class, and other clones once, few, many or no size at all.

D	V	J	size	DNA	CDR3
TRBD1	TRBV12-3/TRBV12-4	TRBJ2-7	many	TGTGCCAGCAGTCTCCGGGACAGGGGATTCCACGAGCAGTACTTC	CASSLRDRGFHEQYF
NA	TRBV4-1	TRBJ1-3	many	TGCGCCAGCAGCCAAGACCAGGGTACTGGAAACACCATATATTTT	CASSQDQGTGNTIYF
NA	TRBV29-1	TRBJ1-2	few	TGCAGCGTTGAAGATCTGAGATTCTATGGCTACACCTTC	CSVEDLRFYGYTF
TRBD1	TRBV10-3	TRBJ1-1	NA	TGTGCCATCAGTAGCCAGGCAGGGGGCACTGAAGCTTTCTTT	CAISSQAGGTEAFF
TRBD2	TRBV19	TRBJ2-2	NA	TGTGCCAGTAACCGGGAGGGCCTCACCGGGGAGCTGTTTTTT	CASNREGLTGELFF
TRBD1	TRBV2	TRBJ2-6	few	TGTGCCAGCAGTGAAGAGGGGGCGCAGTCTGGGGCCAACGTCCTGACTTTC	CASSEEGAQSGANVLTF
NA	TRBV12-3/TRBV12-4	TRBJ1-1	many	TGTGCCAGCAGTCTCCGCTTGGGAGGGGAGCGGACTGAAGCTTTCTTT	CASSLRLGGERTEAFF
NA	TRBV6-1	TRBJ2-4	many	TGTGCCAGCAGTGAGCAACAGGGAGCCAAAAACATTCAGTACTTC	CASSEQQGAKNIQYF
NA	TRBV12-3/TRBV12-4	TRBJ2-7	many	TGTGCCAGCAGTCAGGGGTACGAGCAGTACTTC	CASSQGYEQYF
NA	TRBV29-1	TRBJ1-2	many	TGCAGCGTTGAAGACCGGGACGGATACTATGGCTACACCTTC	CSVEDRDGYYGYTF
NA	TRBV7-2	TRBJ1-2	NA	TGTGCCAGCAGCTTAAATTTTCATGGCTACACCTTC	CASSLNFHGYTF
NA	TRBV6-1	TRBJ2-7	few	TGTGCCAGCACGAGGAGAGGGGAAACCTACGAGCAGTACTTC	CASTRRGETYEQYF
TRBD1	TRBV29-1	TRBJ2-7	many	TGCAGCGTTGGTAGCAGGGGGTCCTACGAGCAGTACTTC	CSVGSRGSYEQYF
TRBD1	TRBV29-1	TRBJ2-7	NA	TGCAGCGTTCGGGGACAGGGCAGCGACGAGCAGTACTTC	CSVRGQGSDEQYF
NA	TRBV10-3	TRBJ1-2	few	TGTGCCATCAGTGAGTCCGGCGGGGCTGGCTACACCTTC	CAISESGGAGYTF
NA	TRBV6-1	TRBJ2-3	NA	TGTGCCAGCACCGAAGGAGGGCTTGGGGATCCGCAGTATTTT	CASTEGGLGDPQYF
NA	TRBV30	TRBJ1-1	few	TGTGCCTGGAGTGCCCAACTACCGGGGACGGAAGCTTTCTTT	CAWSAQLPGTEAFF
TRBD1	TRBV10-3	TRBJ2-7	many	TGTGCCATCAGCGCTAACCCGGACAGGGCTACGGGGGAGCAGTACTTC	CAISANPDRATGEQYF
TRBD2	TRBV7-2	TRBJ2-3	many	TGTGCCAGCAGCTTACCTAGCGGTGATACGCAGTATTTT	CASSLPSGDTQYF
NA	TRBV5-1	TRBJ2-1	many	TGCGCCAGCAGCCTAACCCCCGAGCAGGAGCAGTTCTTC	CASSLTPEQEQFF
NA	TRBV30	TRBJ1-3	many	TGTGCCTGGAGGTCCGATGGAAACACCATATATTTT	CAWRSDGNTIYF
TRBD2	TRBV7-3	TRBJ2-1	many	TGTGCCAGCAGCTTAGGTTCTAGCGGGGGTAGAGATGAGCAGTTCTTC	CASSLGSSGGRDEQFF
NA	TRBV2	TRBJ1-6	few	TGTGCCAGCAGAGGCTCGAACCTCTATAATTCACCCCTCCACTTT	CASRGSNLYNSPLHF
TRBD2	TRBV20-1	TRBJ2-3	many	TGCAGTGCTAGACCCTTAGCGGGAGGGCCGCCAGATACGCAGTATTTT	CSARPLAGGPPDTQYF
NA	TRBV6-1	TRBJ2-1	few	TGTGCCAGCAGGCGTATAGCGAGCACCTACAATGAGCAGTTCTTC	CASRRIASTYNEQFF
NA	TRBV18	TRBJ2-5	many	TGTGCCAGCTCACCAGAGAAAGGGAGGGAGACCCAGTACTTC	CASSPEKGRETQYF
NA	TRBV6-2/TRBV6-3	TRBJ2-5	NA	TGTGCCAGCGGTCAGTCAGAGACCCAGTACTTC	CASGQSETQYF
TRBD1	TRBV29-1	TRBJ1-2	many	TGCAGCGTTGCCGGGACAGGGGCTGTTCCGACTAACTATGGCTACACCTTC	CSVAGTGAVPTNYGYTF
NA	TRBV10-3	TRBJ2-3	NA	TGTGCCATCAGTGAGCCGAGGGGAGATACGCAGTATTTT	CAISEPRGDTQYF
TRBD1	TRBV20-1	TRBJ2-7	few	TGCAGTCAGACAGGGGGCCAGACCTACGAGCAGTACTTC	CSQTGGQTYEQYF
TRBD2	TRBV20-1	TRBJ2-7	many	TGCAGTGCCAGACCGGGACTAGCGGGCTACGAGCAGTACTTC	CSARPGLAGYEQYF
NA	TRBV12-3/TRBV12-4	TRBJ2-2	NA	TGTGCCAGCAAGTATAGCGGTACGAACACCGGGGAGCTGTTTTTT	CASKYSGTNTGELFF
NA	TRBV9	TRBJ1-4	NA	TGTGCCAGCAGCGGCCAGGACCTAGGGGATGAAAAACTGTTTTTT	CASSGQDLGDEKLFF
TRBD1	TRBV10-2	TRBJ2-2	many	TGCGCCAGCAGTGAGTCCCGGGACAGGTCGACCGGGGAGCTGTTTTTT	CASSESRDRSTGELFF
TRBD2	TRBV6-4	TRBJ2-1	many	TGTGCCAGCAGTGTAACCAGCGGGGGCCACAATGAGCAGTTCTTC	CASSVTSGGHNEQFF
TRBD1	TRBV29-1	TRBJ2-3	NA	TGCAGCGTTGAATACACAGGGGCAGATACGCAGTATTTT	CSVEYTGADTQYF
TRBD2	TRBV7-3	TRBJ2-3	many	TGTGCCAGCAGCCCCGGGACTAGCGGGGTTTCAGATACGCAGTATTTT	CASSPGTSGVSDTQYF
NA	TRBV29-1	TRBJ2-3	many	TGCAGCTTTTGGGGGCTCGGGAGCACAGATACGCAGTATTTT	CSFWGLGSTDTQYF
TRBD1	TRBV29-1	TRBJ1-1	many	TGCAGCGCCTACGGACAGGAGACTGAAGCTTTCTTT	CSAYGQETEAFF
TRBD1	TRBV6-5	TRBJ2-2	many	TGTGCCAGCAGTTACCGACAGGGAATGATCGCCGGGGAGCTGTTTTTT	CASSYRQGMIAGELFF
NA	TRBV14	TRBJ1-6	many	TGTGCCAGCAGCCAAGAGCTGGATTCACCCCTCCACTTT	CASSQELDSPLHF
TRBD1	TRBV7-9	TRBJ2-1	many	TGTGCCAGCAGCTTAGTTGGGACAGCCTACAATGAGCAGTTCTTC	CASSLVGTAYNEQFF
TRBD1	TRBV12-3/TRBV12-4	TRBJ1-1	many	TGTGCCAGCAGTTTGGACAGGGGGTTCGATGAAGCTTTCTTT	CASSLDRGFDEAFF
NA	TRBV7-9	TRBJ2-1	many	TGTGCCAGCATAATGACAGTTCCCTACAATGAGCAGTTCTTC	CASIMTVPYNEQFF
NA	TRBV5-1	TRBJ2-6	many	TGCGCCAGCAGCCCCGAGGCTAGGGGCTCTGGGGCCAACGTCCTGACTTTC	CASSPEARGSGANVLTF
NA	TRBV2	TRBJ2-3	many	TGTGCCAGCAGCCAGGACGGAACTAGCACAGATACGCAGTATTTT	CASSQDGTSTDTQYF
NA	TRBV29-1	TRBJ1-2	many	TGCAGCGTTGAAAAGGCTAACTATGGCTACACCTTC	CSVEKANYGYTF
NA	TRBV5-1	TRBJ2-5	many	TGCGCCAGCAGCTCTACAGGGACACTCCAAGAGACCCAGTACTTC	CASSSTGTLQETQYF
NA	TRBV5-8	TRBJ1-1	few	TGTGCCAGCCCCGACCCCCCTTTGGAAGACACTGAAGCTTTCTTT	CASPDPPLEDTEAFF
NA	TRBV19	TRBJ1-5	many	TGTGCCAGTAGTACATCGGTCCGGCCCCAGCATTTT	CASSTSVRPQHF
NA	TRBV24-1	TRBJ1-2	many	TGTGCCACCAGTGATTTGTCGGCTAACTATGGCTACACCTTC	CATSDLSANYGYTF
TRBD1	TRBV7-2	TRBJ1-2	many	TGTGCCAGCAGCGACCGTACAGGGGCTAACTATGGCTACACCTTC	CASSDRTGANYGYTF
NA	TRBV4-2	TRBJ2-4	many	TGTGCCAGCAGCCCTCGGGTTAGTGGGGAAGGGGACATTCAGTACTTC	CASSPRVSGEGDIQYF
NA	TRBV13	TRBJ1-3	many	TGTGCCAGCAGCCCCGGACCGTTTGAAACCATATATTTT	CASSPGPFETIYF
TRBD2	TRBV20-1	TRBJ2-7	many	TGCAGTGCTAGGGCTGGACTAGCGGACTCCTACGAGCAGTACTTC	CSARAGLADSYEQYF
NA	TRBV4-2	TRBJ2-1	many	TGTGCCAGCAGTACGAGTCACGGGGATGAGCAGTTCTTC	CASSTSHGDEQFF
TRBD2	TRBV27	TRBJ2-4	NA	TGTGCCAGCAGTTACGGAGCGGGAGGTCTAAACATTCAGTACTTC	CASSYGAGGLNIQYF